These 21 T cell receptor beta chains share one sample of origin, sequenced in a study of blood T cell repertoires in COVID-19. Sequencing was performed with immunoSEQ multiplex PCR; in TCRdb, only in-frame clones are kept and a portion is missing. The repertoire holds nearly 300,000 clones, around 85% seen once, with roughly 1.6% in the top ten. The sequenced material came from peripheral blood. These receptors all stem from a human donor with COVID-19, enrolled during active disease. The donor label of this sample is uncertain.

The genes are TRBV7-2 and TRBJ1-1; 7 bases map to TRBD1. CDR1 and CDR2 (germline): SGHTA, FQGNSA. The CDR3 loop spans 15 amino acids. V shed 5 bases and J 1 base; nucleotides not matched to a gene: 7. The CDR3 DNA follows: TGTGCCAGCAGCCCTCAGGACAGGAGGAACACTGAAGCTTTCTTT. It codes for CASSPQDRRNTEAFF.

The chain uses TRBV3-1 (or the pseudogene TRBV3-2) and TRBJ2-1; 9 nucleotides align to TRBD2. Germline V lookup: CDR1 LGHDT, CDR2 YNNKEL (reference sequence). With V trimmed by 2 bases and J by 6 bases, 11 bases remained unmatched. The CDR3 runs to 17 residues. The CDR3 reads CASSQHRFLAGSNEQFF. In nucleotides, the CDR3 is TGTGCCAGCAGCCAACACCGGTTCCTAGCGGGGAGCAATGAGCAGTTCTTC.

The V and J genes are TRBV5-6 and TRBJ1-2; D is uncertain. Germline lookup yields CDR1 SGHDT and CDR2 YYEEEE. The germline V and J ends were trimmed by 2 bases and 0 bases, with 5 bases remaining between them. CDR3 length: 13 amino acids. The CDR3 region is CASSFSANYGYTF. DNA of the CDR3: TGTGCCAGCAGCTTTTCAGCTAACTATGGCTACACCTTC.

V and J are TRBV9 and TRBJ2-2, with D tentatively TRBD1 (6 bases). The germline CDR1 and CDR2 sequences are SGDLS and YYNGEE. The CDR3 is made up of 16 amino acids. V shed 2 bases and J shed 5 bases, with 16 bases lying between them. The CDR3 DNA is TGTGCCAGCAGCGTCCTAACACTGGGGGCAACCGGGGAGCTGTTTTTT. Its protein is CASSVLTLGATGELFF.

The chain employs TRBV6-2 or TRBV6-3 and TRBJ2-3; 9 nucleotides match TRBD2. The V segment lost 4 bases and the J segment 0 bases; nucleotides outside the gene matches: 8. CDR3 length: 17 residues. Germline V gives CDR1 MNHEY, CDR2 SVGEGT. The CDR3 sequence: CASSSRAGGPSTDTQYF. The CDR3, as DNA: TGTGCCAGCAGTTCCCGGGCGGGGGGGCCTAGCACAGATACGCAGTATTTT.

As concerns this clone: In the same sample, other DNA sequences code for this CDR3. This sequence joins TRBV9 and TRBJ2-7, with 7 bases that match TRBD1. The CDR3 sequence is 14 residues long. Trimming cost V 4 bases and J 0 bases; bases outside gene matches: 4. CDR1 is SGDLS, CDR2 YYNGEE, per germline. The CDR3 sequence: CASSTRDSSYEQYF. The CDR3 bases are TGTGCCAGCAGCACCCGGGACAGCTCCTACGAGCAGTACTTC.

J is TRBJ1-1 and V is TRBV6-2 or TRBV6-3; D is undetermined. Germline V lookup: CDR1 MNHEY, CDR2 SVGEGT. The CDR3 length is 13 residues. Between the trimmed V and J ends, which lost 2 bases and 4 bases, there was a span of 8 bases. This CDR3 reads CASSYTVGTEAFF. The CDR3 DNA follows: TGTGCCAGCAGTTACACAGTCGGCACTGAAGCTTTCTTT.

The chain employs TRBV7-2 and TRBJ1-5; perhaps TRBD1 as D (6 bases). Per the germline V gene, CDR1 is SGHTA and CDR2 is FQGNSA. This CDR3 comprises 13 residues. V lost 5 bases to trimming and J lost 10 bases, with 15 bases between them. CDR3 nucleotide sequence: TGTGCCAGCAGCCTCCTGGGCAGGGGACCCCAGCATTTT. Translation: CASSLLGRGPQHF.

The CDR3 DNA reads TGTGCCAGCAGCCTCCCCTACCGACTAGCGGGAGCGTCTGGTACGCAGTATTTT. Its translation: CASSLPYRLAGASGTQYF. V usage is TRBV7-9 and J usage is TRBJ2-3, with TRBD2 matching 12 bases. Germline V gene lookup returns CDR1 SEHNR and CDR2 FQNEAQ (reference sequence). V was pared by 5 bases and J by 8 bases, with 17 bases of the junction left unmatched. This CDR3 has 18 amino acids.

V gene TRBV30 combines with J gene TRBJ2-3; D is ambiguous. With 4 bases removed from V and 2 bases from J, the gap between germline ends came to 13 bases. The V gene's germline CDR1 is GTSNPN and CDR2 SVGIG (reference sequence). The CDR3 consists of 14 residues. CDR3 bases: TGTGCCTGGACCCCTTCCTCCCTCACAGATACGCAGTATTTT. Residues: CAWTPSSLTDTQYF.

The CDR3 nucleotides read TGTGCCAGCAGCCTTGTAACAGGGGACGCCACCCAGGGGCTAGCCAAAAACATTCAGTACTTC. This codes for CASSLVTGDATQGLAKNIQYF. The chain uses TRBV21-1 and TRBJ2-4; whether TRBD1, the table's D call, matches the DNA was not checked. TRBV21-1 is annotated as a pseudogene. The CDR3 has 21 amino acids.

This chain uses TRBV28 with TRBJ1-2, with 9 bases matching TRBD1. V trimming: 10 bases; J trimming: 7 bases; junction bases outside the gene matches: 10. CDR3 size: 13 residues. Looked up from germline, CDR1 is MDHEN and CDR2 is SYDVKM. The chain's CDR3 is CATSGGTGLGYTF. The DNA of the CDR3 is TGTGCCACCTCTGGTGGGACAGGGCTTGGCTACACCTTC.

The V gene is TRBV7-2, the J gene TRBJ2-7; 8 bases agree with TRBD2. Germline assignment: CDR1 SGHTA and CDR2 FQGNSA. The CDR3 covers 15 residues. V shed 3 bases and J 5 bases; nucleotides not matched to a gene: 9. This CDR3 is CASSFAAGVLDEQYF. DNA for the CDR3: TGTGCCAGCAGCTTCGCAGCGGGAGTTTTAGACGAGCAGTACTTC.

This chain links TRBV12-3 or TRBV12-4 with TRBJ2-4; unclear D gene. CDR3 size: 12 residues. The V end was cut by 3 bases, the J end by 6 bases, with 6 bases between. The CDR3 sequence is CASSLASNIQYF. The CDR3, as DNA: TGTGCCAGCAGTTTGGCTTCAAACATTCAGTACTTC.

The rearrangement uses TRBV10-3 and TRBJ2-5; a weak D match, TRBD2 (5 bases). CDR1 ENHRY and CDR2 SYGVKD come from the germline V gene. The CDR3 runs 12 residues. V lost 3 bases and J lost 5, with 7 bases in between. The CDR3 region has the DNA TGTGCCATCAGTGATTGGAGGGAGACCCAGTACTTC. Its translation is CAISDWRETQYF.

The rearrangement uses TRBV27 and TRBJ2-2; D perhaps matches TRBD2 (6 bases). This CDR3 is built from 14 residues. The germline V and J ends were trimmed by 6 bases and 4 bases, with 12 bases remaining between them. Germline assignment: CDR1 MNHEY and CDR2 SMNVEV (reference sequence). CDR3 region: CASRHGSGTGELFF. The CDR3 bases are TGTGCCAGCAGACACGGGAGCGGCACCGGGGAGCTGTTTTTT.

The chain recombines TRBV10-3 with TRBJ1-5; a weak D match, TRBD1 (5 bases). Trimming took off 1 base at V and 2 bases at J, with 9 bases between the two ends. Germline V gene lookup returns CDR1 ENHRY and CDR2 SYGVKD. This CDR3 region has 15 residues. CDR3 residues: CAISEFGGGNQPQHF. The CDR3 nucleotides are TGTGCCATCAGTGAGTTCGGAGGGGGCAATCAGCCCCAGCATTTT.

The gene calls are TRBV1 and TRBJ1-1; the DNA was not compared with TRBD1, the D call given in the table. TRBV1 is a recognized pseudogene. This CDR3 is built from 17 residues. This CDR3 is CTSSQERRGQPCTEAFF. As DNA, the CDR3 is TGCACCAGCAGCCAAGAGAGGAGAGGACAGCCTTGCACTGAAGCTTTCTTT.

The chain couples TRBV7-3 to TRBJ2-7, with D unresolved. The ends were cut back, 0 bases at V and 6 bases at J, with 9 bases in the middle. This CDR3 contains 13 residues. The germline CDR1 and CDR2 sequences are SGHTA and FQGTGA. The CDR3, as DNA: TGTGCCAGCAGCTTAACCCGAGAAAGCGAGCAGTACTTC. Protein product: CASSLTRESEQYF.

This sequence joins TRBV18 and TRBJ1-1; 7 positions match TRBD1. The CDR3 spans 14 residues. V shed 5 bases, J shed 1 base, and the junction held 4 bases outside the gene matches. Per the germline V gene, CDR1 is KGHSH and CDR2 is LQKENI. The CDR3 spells CASSGQDWNTEAFF. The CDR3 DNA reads TGTGCCAGCTCAGGACAGGATTGGAACACTGAAGCTTTCTTT.

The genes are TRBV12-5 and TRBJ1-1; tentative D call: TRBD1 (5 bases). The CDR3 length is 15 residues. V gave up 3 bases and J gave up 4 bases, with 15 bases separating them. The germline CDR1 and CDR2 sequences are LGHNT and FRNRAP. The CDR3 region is CASGFATGERTEAFF. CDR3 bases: TGTGCTAGTGGTTTTGCTACAGGAGAACGCACTGAAGCTTTCTTT.